This T cell receptor (beta chain) was sequenced in a study of a mutant IDH1 vaccine in newly diagnosed glioma. Time point here: week 35, safety follow-up. Vaccine doses each comprised 300 ug of mutant IDH1 20-mer peptide, with topical imiquimod. In regard to this clone: What it recognizes is unknown.

Clones were read by immunoSEQ multiplex PCR, and TCRdb kept only the in-frame ones, dropping some. The sample lists tens of thousands of clones; about four fifths were seen once. The CDR3 loop spans 15 amino acids. Trimming shortened V by 3 bases and J by 4 bases, and 13 bases separated the two germline ends. The germline gives CDR1 SGHTA, CDR2 FQGNSA. This clonotype originated in a middle-aged woman with glioma. Some clones in this sample may be carry-over from other donors' samples. Material: PBMCs, obtained from a glioma patient whose treatment included an IDH1 peptide vaccine. The chain links TRBV7-2 to TRBJ2-1; possible D gene TRBD1, 7 bases. The CDR3 bases are TGTGCCAGCAGCTTTGCGGGGACAGAATACAATGAGCAGTTCTTC. Encoded protein: CASSFAGTEYNEQFF.